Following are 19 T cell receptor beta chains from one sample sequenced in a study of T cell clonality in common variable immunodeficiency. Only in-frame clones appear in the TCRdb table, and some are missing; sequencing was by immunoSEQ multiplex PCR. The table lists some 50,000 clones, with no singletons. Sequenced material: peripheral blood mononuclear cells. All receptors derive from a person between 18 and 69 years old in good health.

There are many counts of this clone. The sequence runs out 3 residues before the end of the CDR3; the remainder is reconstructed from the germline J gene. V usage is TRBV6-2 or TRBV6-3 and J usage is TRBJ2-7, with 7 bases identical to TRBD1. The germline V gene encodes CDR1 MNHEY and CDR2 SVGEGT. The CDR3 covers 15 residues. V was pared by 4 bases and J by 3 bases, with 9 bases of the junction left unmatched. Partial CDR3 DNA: TGTGCCAGCAGTTCCACCGGGACAGCGATCTACGAG. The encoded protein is CASSSTGTAIYE. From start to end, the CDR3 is CASSSTGTAIYEQYF.

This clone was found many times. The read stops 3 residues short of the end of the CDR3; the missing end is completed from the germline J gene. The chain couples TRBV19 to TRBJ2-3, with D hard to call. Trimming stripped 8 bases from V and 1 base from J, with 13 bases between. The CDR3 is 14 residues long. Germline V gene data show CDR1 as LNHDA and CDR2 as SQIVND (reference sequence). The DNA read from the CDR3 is TGTGCCAGTGCCCCCGACTGGGGCACAGATACG. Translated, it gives CASAPDWGTDT. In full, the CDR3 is CASAPDWGTDTQYF.

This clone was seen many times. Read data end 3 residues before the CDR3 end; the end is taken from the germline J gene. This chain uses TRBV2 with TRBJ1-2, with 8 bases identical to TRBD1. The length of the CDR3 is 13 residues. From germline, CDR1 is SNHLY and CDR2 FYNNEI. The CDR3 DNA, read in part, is TGTGCCAGCAGTTATAACAGGGGGGAGGGC. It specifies CASSYNRGEG. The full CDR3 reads CASSYNRGEGYTF. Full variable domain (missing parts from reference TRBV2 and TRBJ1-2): EPEVTQTPSHQVTQMGQEVILRCVPISNHLYFYWYRQILGQKVEFLVSFYNNEISEKSEIFDDQFSVERPDGSNFTLKIRSTKLEDSAMYFCASSYNRGEGYTFGSGTRLTVV.

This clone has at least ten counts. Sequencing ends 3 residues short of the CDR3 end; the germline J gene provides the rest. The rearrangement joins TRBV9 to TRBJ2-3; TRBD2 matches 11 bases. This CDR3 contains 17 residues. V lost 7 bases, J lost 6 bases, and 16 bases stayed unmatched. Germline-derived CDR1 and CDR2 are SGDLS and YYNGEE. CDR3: CASSGMGTSGSRDTQYF. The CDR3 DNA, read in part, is TGTGCCAGCTCCGGAATGGGTACTAGCGGGAGTAGGGATACG.

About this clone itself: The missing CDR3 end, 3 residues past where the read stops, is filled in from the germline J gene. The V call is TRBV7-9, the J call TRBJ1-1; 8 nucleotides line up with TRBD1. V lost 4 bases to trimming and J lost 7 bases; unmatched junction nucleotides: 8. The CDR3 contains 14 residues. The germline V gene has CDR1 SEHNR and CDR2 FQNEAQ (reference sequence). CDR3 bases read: TGTGCCAGCAGCTACTCCGGGACAGGCCGTGAA. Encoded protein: CASSYSGTGRE. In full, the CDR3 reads CASSYSGTGREAFF.

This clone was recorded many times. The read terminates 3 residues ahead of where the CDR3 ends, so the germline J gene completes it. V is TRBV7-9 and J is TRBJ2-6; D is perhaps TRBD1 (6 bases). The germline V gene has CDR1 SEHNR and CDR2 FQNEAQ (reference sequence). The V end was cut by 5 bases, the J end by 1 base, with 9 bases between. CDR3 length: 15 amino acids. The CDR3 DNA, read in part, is TGTGCCAGCAGCAAACAGGGTTCTGGGGCCAACGTC. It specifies CASSKQGSGANV. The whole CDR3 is CASSKQGSGANVLTF.

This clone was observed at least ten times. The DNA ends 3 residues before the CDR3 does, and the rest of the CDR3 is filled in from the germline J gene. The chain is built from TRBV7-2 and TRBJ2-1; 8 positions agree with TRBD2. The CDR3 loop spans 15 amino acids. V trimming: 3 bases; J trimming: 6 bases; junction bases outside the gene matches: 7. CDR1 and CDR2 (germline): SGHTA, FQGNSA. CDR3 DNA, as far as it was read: TGTGCCAGCAGCTTTAGCGGGACCATGATCAATGAG. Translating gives CASSFSGTMINE. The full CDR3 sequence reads CASSFSGTMINEQFF.

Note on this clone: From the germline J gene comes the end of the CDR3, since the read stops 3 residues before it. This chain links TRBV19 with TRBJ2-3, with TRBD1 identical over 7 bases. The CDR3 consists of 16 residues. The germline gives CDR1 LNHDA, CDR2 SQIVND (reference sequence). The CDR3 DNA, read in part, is TGTGCCAGTAGTATATTAGGGACAGAAAGCAATCAGCCG. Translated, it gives CASSILGTESNQP. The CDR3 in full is CASSILGTESNQPQYF. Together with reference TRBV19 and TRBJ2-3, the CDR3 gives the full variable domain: DGGITQSPKYLFRKEGQNVTLSCEQNLNHDAMYWYRQDPGQGLRLIYYSQIVNDFQKGDIAEGYSVSREKKESFPLTVTSAQKNPTAFYLCASSILGTESNQPQYFGPGTRLTVL.

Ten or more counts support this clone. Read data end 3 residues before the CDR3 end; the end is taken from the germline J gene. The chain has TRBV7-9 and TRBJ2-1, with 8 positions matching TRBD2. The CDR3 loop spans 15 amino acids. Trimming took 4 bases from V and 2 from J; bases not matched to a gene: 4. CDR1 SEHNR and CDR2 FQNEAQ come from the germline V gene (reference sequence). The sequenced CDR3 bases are TGTGCCAGCAGCTCTCAGCGGGAGACCTACAATGAG. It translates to CASSSQRETYNE. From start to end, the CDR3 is CASSSQRETYNEQFF.

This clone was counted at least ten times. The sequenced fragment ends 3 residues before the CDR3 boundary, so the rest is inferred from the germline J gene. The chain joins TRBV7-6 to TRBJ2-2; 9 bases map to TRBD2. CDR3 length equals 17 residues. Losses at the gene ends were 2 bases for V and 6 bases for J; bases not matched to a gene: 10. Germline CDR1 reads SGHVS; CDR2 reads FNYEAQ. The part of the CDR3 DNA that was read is TGTGCCAGCAGCTTACTAGGCGGCGGGGGGGCATCCGGGGAG. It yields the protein CASSLLGGGGASGE. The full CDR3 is CASSLLGGGGASGELFF.

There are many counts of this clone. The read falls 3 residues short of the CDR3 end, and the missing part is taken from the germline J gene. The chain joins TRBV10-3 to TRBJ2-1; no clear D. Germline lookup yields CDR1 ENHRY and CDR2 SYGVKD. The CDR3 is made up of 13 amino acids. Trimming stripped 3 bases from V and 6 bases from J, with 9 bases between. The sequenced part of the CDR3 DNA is TGTGCCATCAGTGATTCCCTAACCAATGAG. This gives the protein CAISDSLTNE. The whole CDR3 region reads CAISDSLTNEQFF.

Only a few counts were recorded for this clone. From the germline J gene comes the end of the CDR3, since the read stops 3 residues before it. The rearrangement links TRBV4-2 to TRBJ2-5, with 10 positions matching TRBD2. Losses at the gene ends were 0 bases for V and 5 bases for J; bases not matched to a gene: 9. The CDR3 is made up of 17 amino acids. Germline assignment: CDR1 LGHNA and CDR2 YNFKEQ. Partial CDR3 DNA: TGTGCCAGCAGCCAAGAAAGCGGGAGGGCCGGGTTGGAGACC. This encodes CASSQESGRAGLET. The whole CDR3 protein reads CASSQESGRAGLETQYF.

CDR3 sequence reads: CSAREPTGAYEQYF. The CDR3 bases that were read are TGCAGTGCTAGAGAACCGACAGGGGCCTACGAG. This chain links TRBV20-1 with TRBJ2-7; 8 bases are shared with TRBD1. The read falls 3 residues short of the CDR3 end, and the missing part is taken from the germline J gene. Germline CDR1 DFQATT, CDR2 SNEGSKA (reference sequence). Germline trimming cut 0 bases from V and 2 bases from J; bases unmatched to any gene: 3. The CDR3 loop spans 14 amino acids.

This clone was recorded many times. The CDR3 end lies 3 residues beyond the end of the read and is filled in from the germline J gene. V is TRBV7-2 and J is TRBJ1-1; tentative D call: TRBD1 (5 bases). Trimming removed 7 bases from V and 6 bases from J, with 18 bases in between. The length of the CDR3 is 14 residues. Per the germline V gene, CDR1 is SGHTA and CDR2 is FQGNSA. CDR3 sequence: CASTIGGGRAEAFF. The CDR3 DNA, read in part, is TGTGCCAGCACCATCGGGGGAGGGAGGGCTGAA.

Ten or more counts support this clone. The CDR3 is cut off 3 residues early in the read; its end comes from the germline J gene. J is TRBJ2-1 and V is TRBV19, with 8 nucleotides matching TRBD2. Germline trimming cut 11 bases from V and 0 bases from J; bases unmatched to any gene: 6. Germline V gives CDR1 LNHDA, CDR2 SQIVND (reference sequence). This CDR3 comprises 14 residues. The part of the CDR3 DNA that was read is TGTGCCGCCTCCGGGACTAGCTCCTACAATGAG. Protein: CAASGTSSYNE. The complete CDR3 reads CAASGTSSYNEQFF.

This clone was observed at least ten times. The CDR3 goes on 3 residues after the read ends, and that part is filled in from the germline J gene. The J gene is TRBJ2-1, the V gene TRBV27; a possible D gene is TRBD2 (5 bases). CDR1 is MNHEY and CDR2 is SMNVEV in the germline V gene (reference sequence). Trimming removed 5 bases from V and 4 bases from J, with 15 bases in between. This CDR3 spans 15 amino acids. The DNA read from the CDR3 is TGTGCCAGCAGTCAGGAGGACGGGGATTACAATGAG. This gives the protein CASSQEDGDYNE. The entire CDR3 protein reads CASSQEDGDYNEQFF.

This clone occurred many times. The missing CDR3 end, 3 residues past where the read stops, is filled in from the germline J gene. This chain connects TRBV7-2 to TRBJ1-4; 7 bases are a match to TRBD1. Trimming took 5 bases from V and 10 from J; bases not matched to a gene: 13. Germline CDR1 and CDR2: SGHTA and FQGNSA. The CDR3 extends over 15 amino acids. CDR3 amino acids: CASSARQGGSGKLFF. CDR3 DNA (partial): TGTGCCAGCAGCGCCAGACAGGGAGGTTCTGGAAAA.

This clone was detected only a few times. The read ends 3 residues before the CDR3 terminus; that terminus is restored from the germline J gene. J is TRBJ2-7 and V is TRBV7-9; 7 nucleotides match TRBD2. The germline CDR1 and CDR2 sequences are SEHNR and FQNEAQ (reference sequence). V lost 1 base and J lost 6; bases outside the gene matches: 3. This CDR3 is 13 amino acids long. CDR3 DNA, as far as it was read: TGTGCCAGCAGCTTAGTAGCGGGTGGCGAG. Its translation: CASSLVAGGE. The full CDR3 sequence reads CASSLVAGGEQYF.

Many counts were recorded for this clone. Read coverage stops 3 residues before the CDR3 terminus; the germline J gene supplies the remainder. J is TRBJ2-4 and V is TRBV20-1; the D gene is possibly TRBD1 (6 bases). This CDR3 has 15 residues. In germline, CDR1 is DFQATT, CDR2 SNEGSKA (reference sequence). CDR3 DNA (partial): TGCAGTGCTCCCCTCAGGGTACAGGGTTTGGAGACT. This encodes CSAPLRVQGLET. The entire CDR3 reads CSAPLRVQGLETQYF.